This T cell receptor (beta chain) was recorded in a study of CD4 and CD8 cells across lung adenocarcinoma regions. V lost 4 bases and J 1 base, leaving 10 bases between the germline ends. Looked up from germline, CDR1 is MNHNS and CDR2 is SASEGT. The CDR3 contains 14 residues. The patients had localized lung adenocarcinoma, a non-small cell subtype. TCRdb reanalysed the PCR reads using MiXCR and keeps one entry per CDR3 protein. In the table there are 2,000 to 2,500 distinct CDR3 sequences, about two thirds of which are singletons. This TCR came from a female donor with lung adenocarcinoma. The CD4 and CD8 labels of this study may be unreliable. Sample: CD4+ T cells from the center of a lung tumor. The chain uses TRBV6-1 and TRBJ2-5, with unresolved D. The CDR3 DNA reads as TGTGCCAGCAGTGCAGCGACTTTCCAAGAGACCCAGTACTTC. It encodes CASSAATFQETQYF.